A selection of T cell receptor beta chains follows, all from one sample in a study of T cell responses to AZD1222 COVID-19 vaccine. Assay used: immunoSEQ multiplex PCR; TCRdb lists only in-frame clones, some missing. The data contain some 150,000 clones, about 85% of them singletons. Here the sequenced sample was peripheral blood, taken on day 0 of AZD1222 vaccination. The receptors originated from an adult in good health. The CDR3 runs from the conserved cysteine through the conserved F or W. D genes are given only for firm matches. Clone size appears in some rows only: once, few, many, or a class for an expanded clone.

clone_size,v_call,j_call,d_call,cdr3_aa,cdr3_nt
NA,TRBV19,TRBJ1-5,NA,CASSIGDRYQPQHF,TGTGCCAGTAGTATAGGGGACCGTTATCAGCCCCAGCATTTT
NA,TRBV6-5,TRBJ2-3,NA,CAAKRALGTDTQYF,TGTGCCGCGAAGCGAGCGTTGGGGACAGATACGCAGTATTTT
few,TRBV5-1,TRBJ1-6,TRBD1,CASSVQGDNSPLHF,TGCGCCAGCAGCGTACAGGGGGATAATTCACCCCTCCACTTT
NA,TRBV7-6,TRBJ2-1,TRBD1,CASSSSGQGFYNEQFF,TGTGCCAGCAGCTCCTCGGGACAGGGGTTCTACAATGAGCAGTTCTTC
NA,TRBV7-9,TRBJ1-2,NA,CASSEGRWGYTF,TGTGCCAGCAGCGAAGGGAGATGGGGCTACACCTTC
NA,TRBV9,TRBJ1-3,NA,CASSPWGGSGNTIYF,TGTGCCAGCAGCCCTTGGGGGGGTTCTGGAAACACCATATATTTT
NA,TRBV6-2/TRBV6-3,TRBJ1-5,NA,CASSYATGYSNQPQHF,TGTGCCAGCAGTTACGCGACAGGATATAGCAATCAGCCCCAGCATTTT
NA,TRBV29-1,TRBJ1-1,NA,CSVDGGGNKNTEAFF,TGCAGCGTTGACGGAGGGGGAAACAAGAACACTGAAGCTTTCTTT
NA,TRBV5-1,TRBJ1-2,NA,CASSPSQGMTNYGYTF,TGCGCCAGCAGCCCTTCGCAGGGGATGACTAACTATGGCTACACCTTC
NA,TRBV6-2/TRBV6-3,TRBJ1-5,NA,CASSFGQNNQPQHF,TGTGCCAGCAGTTTTGGACAGAACAATCAGCCCCAGCATTTT
NA,TRBV19,TRBJ2-7,TRBD1,CASSAEGQSYEQYF,TGTGCCAGTAGTGCAGAGGGACAGTCCTACGAGCAGTACTTC
NA,TRBV5-5,TRBJ1-2,TRBD1,CASSLGFTGDYGYTF,TGTGCCAGCAGCTTAGGATTCACAGGGGACTATGGCTACACCTTC
once,TRBV28,TRBJ1-1,NA,CASSLQGAQDTEAFF,TGTGCCAGCAGTTTACAAGGGGCTCAGGACACTGAAGCTTTCTTT
NA,TRBV7-9,TRBJ1-4,NA,CASSPRGSNEKLFF,TGTGCCAGCAGCCCTCGAGGGTCTAATGAAAAACTGTTTTTT
NA,TRBV3-1/TRBV3-2,TRBJ2-3,TRBD2,CASSPTSGVGTDTQYF,TGTGCCAGCAGCCCTACTAGCGGGGTGGGGACAGATACGCAGTATTTT
NA,TRBV5-8,TRBJ1-2,TRBD1,CASSPGQGSYGYTF,TGTGCCAGCAGCCCCGGACAGGGCTCCTATGGCTACACCTTC
NA,TRBV6-2/TRBV6-3,TRBJ1-2,NA,CASSYSGRVNYGYTF,TGTGCCAGCAGTTACTCGGGCAGGGTAAACTATGGCTACACCTTC